This is a list of T cell receptor beta chains from one sample in a study of shared T cell receptors in the human thymus. Only in-frame clones appear in the TCRdb table, and some are missing; sequencing was by immunoSEQ multiplex PCR. The table includes 540,000 or so clones, 75% to 80% detected once. These data are also associated with another study on human thymus T cells.

The sequenced sample consisted of thymocytes. These receptors were obtained from a boy less than two years old with a congenital heart defect. The CDR3 runs from the conserved cysteine through the conserved F or W. D genes are given only for firm matches. Size is stated for part of the rows, as once, few or many counts, or as a class when the clone is expanded.

j_gene | d_gene | abundance | v_gene | CDR3nt | CDR3aa
TRBJ1-3 | NA | NA | TRBV27 | TGTGCCAGCATGGGAGAAGGGAGTGGAGGAAACACCATATATTTT | CASMGEGSGGNTIYF
TRBJ2-4 | TRBD2 | NA | TRBV28 | TGTGCCAGTACTAGCGGGAGGGTTACCGAGAGGGTCCTCGCCAAAAACATTCAGTACTTC | CASTSGRVTERVLAKNIQYF
TRBJ2-3 | TRBD2 | once | TRBV2 | TGTGCCAGCAGTGTCGGGGGACTAGGGATAGATACGCAGTATTTT | CASSVGGLGIDTQYF
TRBJ2-7 | NA | NA | TRBV2 | TGTGCCAGCACTAGGGTGGGTCGCAGGGGCTCCTACGAGCAGTACTTC | CASTRVGRRGSYEQYF
TRBJ1-1 | NA | NA | TRBV11-3 | TGTGCCAGCAGCTTAAAGGGGGGGGCGTCGAGGGGCAGCACTGAAGCTTTCTTT | CASSLKGGASRGSTEAFF
TRBJ2-7 | NA | NA | TRBV9 | TGTGCCAGCAGCCTAACGGGGGGCGGGAACCACCTGGAGCAGTACTTC | CASSLTGGGNHLEQYF
TRBJ2-7 | TRBD2 | once | TRBV10-2 | TGCGCCAGCAGCAACCCGGGACTAGCGGGAGGATCCTACGAGCAGTACTTC | CASSNPGLAGGSYEQYF
TRBJ2-7 | TRBD1 | NA | TRBV4-1 | TGCGCCAGCAGCCAATACATAACGGGGACAGGGAATATCTTC | CASSQYITGTGNIF
TRBJ2-5 | TRBD1 | once | TRBV4-2 | TGTGCCAGCACTTCGACAGGGGGCCTCCAAGAGACCCAGTACTTC | CASTSTGGLQETQYF
TRBJ2-1 | NA | NA | TRBV18 | TGTGCCAGCTCACCACCGTTCAGGATCAATGAGCAGTTCTTC | CASSPPFRINEQFF
TRBJ2-7 | NA | NA | TRBV21-1 | TGTGCCAGCAGGAGTCCCAGGGGGAAGGGGTCCTACGAGCAGTACTTC | CASRSPRGKGSYEQYF
TRBJ2-7 | TRBD2 | NA | TRBV28 | TGTGCCAGCAGTTGGATCCCTTCTGGCGGGAGCTCCTACGAGCAGTACTTC | CASSWIPSGGSSYEQYF
TRBJ2-3 | NA | NA | TRBV7-2 | TGTGCCAGCAGCTTAGAGGCGGGGACAGATACGCAGTATTTT | CASSLEAGTDTQYF
TRBJ2-1 | TRBD2 | few | TRBV4-1 | TGCGCCAGCAGCCAAGGGACTAGGTTTCTAGAGGCTAATGAGCAGTTCTTC | CASSQGTRFLEANEQFF
TRBJ1-1 | NA | few | TRBV19 | TGTGCCAGTAGTATAGGGGCCATGAACACTGAAGCTTTCTTT | CASSIGAMNTEAFF
TRBJ2-1 | NA | NA | TRBV5-1 | TGCGCCAGCAGGGGCCTAGCGACCTACAATGAGCAGTTCTTC | CASRGLATYNEQFF
TRBJ2-5 | TRBD2 | NA | TRBV11-3 | TGTGCCAGCAGCTTAACGGGAGGGTGGCAAGAGACCCAGTACTTC | CASSLTGGWQETQYF
TRBJ2-2 | NA | NA | TRBV6-1 | TGTGCCAGCAGTGAACCCAGGGCAAGGGGGGAGCTGTTTTTT | CASSEPRARGELFF
TRBJ2-7 | NA | NA | TRBV28 | TGTGCCGGTGGGGGGGCGAACGACGAGCAGTACTTC | CAGGGANDEQYF
TRBJ2-7 | TRBD2 | NA | TRBV27 | TGTGCCAGCAACATGGCGGGGGTGGTCCCCTCCTACGAGCAGTACTTC | CASNMAGVVPSYEQYF
TRBJ1-5 | NA | NA | TRBV28 | TGTGCCAGCAGGAAGCCCAACGGTGGCAATCAGCCCCAGCATTTT | CASRKPNGGNQPQHF
TRBJ2-1 | TRBD2 | NA | TRBV5-4 | TGTGCCAGCAGGCCTACTAGCGGGAGGGCCCATGAGCAGTTCTTC | CASRPTSGRAHEQFF
TRBJ2-7 | TRBD1 | NA | TRBV6-5 | TGTGCCAGCAGCCCCACCGGGACAGGGGTGTACGAGCAGTACTTC | CASSPTGTGVYEQYF
TRBJ2-3 | NA | NA | TRBV12-5 | TGTGCTAGTGGTTTGGAACGGGAGACAGGGTGTGATACGCAGTATTTT | CASGLERETGCDTQYF
TRBJ1-2 | TRBD1 | NA | TRBV7-2 | TGTGCCAGCAGCTTAGCCGGGACAGTGTATGGCTACACCTTC | CASSLAGTVYGYTF
TRBJ2-6 | NA | few | TRBV23-1 | TGCGCCAGCCCCAGTCCCCTCCCAAGGGGCTACATCTCTGGGGCCAACGTCCTGACTTTC | CASPSPLPRGYISGANVLTF
TRBJ2-2 | TRBD1 | NA | TRBV7-2 | TGTGCCAGAACAGGGGTGAACACCGGGGAGCTGTTTTTT | CARTGVNTGELFF
TRBJ2-2 | TRBD2 | NA | TRBV7-6 | TGTGCCAGCAGCTTAGCGACCGGGAGCGGGGGGCTGTTTTTT | CASSLATGSGGLFF